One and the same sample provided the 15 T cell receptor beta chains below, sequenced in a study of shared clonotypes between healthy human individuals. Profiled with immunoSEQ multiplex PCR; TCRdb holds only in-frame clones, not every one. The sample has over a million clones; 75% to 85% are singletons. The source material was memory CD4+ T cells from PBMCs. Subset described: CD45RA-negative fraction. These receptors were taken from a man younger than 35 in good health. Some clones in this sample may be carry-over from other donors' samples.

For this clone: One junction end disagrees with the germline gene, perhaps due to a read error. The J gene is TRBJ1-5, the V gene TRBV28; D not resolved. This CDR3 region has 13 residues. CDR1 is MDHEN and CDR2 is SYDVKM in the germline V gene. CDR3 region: CASSGGFNEPQHF. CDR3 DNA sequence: TGTGCCAGCAGTGGAGGTTTCAATGAGCCCCAGCATTTT.

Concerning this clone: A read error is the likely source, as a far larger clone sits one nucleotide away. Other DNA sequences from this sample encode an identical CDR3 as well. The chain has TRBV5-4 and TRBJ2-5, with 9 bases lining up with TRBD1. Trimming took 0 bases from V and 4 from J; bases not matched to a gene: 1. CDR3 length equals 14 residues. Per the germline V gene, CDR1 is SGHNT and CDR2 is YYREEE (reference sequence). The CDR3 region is CASSLGQGGETQYF. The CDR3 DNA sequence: TGTGCCAGCAGCTTGGGACAGGGGGGAGAGACCCAGTACTTC.

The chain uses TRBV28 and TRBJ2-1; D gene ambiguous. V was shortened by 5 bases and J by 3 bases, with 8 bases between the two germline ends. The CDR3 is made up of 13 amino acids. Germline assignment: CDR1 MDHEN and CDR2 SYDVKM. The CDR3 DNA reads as TGTGCCAGCAGTGCTATGGGCTACAATGAGCAGTTCTTC. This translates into CASSAMGYNEQFF.

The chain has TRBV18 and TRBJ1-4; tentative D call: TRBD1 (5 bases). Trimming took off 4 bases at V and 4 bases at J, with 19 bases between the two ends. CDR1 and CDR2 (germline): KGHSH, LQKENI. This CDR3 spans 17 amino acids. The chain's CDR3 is CASSLHIPGRNNEKLFF. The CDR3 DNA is TGTGCCAGCTCACTCCATATTCCGGGACGGAATAATGAAAAACTGTTTTTT.

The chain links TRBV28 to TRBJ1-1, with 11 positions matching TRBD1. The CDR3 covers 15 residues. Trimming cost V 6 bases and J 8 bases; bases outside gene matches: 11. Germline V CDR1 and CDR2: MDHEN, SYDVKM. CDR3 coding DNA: TGTGCCAGCAGACCTCCGTTCGGACAGGGGGCCGAAGCTTTCTTT. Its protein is CASRPPFGQGAEAFF.

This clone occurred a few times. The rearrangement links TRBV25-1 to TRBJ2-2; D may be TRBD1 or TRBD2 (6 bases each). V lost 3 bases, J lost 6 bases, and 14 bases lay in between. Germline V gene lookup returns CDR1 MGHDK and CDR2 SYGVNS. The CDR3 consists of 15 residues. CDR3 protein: CASSDAGHPSGELFF. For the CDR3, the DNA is TGTGCCAGCAGTGATGCGGGACACCCCTCCGGGGAGCTGTTTTTT. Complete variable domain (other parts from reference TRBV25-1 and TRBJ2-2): EADIYQTPRYLVIGTGKKITLECSQTMGHDKMYWYQQDPGMELHLIHYSYGVNSTEKGDLSSESTVSRIRTEHFPLTLESARPSHTSQYLCASSDAGHPSGELFFGEGSRLTVL.

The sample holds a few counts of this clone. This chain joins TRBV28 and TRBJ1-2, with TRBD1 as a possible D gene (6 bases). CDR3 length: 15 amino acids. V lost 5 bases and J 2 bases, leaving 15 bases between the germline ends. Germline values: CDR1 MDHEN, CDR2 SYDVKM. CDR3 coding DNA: TGTGCCAGCAGTACCAACCGACAGGCAAACTATGGCTACACCTTC. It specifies CASSTNRQANYGYTF.

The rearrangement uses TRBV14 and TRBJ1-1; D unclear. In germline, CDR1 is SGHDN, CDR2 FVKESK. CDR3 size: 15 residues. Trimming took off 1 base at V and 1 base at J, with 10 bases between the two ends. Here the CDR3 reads CASSQGSRQNTEAFF. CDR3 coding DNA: TGTGCCAGCAGCCAAGGGTCCAGACAGAACACTGAAGCTTTCTTT.

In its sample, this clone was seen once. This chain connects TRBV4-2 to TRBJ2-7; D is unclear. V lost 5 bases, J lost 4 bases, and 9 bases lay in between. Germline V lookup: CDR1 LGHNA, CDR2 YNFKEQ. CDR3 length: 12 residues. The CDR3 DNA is TGTGCCAGCAGCATTGGCCCTTACGAGCAGTACTTC. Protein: CASSIGPYEQYF.

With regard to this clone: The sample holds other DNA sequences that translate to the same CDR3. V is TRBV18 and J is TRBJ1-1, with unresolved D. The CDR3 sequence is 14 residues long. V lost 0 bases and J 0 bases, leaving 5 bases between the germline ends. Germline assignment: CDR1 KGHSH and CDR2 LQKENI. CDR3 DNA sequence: TGTGCCAGCTCACCACCGAGCATGAACACTGAAGCTTTCTTT. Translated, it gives CASSPPSMNTEAFF.

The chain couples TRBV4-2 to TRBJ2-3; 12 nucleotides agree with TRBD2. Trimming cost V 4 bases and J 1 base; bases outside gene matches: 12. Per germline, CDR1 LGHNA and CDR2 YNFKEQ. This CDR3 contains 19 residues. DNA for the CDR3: TGTGCCAGCAGCCCCAGGGAGACTAGCGGGAGTGCCGGCACAGATACGCAGTATTTT. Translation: CASSPRETSGSAGTDTQYF.

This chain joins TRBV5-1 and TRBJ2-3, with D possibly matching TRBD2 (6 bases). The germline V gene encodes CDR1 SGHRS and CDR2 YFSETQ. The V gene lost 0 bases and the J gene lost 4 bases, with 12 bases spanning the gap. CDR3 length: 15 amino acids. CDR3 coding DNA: TGCGCCAGCAGCTTGGGGGTAGGAGGGGCAGATACGCAGTATTTT. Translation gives CASSLGVGGADTQYF.

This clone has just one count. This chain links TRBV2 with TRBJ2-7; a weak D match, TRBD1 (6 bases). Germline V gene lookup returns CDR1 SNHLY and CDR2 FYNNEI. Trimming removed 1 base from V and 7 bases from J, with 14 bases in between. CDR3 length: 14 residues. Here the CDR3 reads CASSEGSGVREQYF. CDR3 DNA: TGTGCCAGCAGTGAAGGGTCAGGGGTCAGGGAGCAGTACTTC.

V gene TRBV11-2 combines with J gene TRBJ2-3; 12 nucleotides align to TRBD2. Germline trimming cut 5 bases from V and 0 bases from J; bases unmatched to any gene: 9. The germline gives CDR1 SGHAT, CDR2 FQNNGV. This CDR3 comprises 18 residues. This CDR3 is CASSHPLAGGPSTDTQYF. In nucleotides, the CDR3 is TGTGCCAGCAGCCACCCCCTAGCGGGAGGGCCGAGCACAGATACGCAGTATTTT.

CDR3 protein: CASSLAGPILDTQYF. In DNA, the CDR3 is TGTGCCAGCAGTCTTGCGGGCCCCATCTTGGATACGCAGTATTTT. The chain recombines TRBV27 with TRBJ2-3, with D tentatively TRBD2 (5 bases). The V gene lost 5 bases and the J gene lost 6 bases, with 18 bases spanning the gap. The CDR3 loop spans 15 amino acids. CDR1 is MNHEY and CDR2 is SMNVEV in the germline V gene (reference sequence).